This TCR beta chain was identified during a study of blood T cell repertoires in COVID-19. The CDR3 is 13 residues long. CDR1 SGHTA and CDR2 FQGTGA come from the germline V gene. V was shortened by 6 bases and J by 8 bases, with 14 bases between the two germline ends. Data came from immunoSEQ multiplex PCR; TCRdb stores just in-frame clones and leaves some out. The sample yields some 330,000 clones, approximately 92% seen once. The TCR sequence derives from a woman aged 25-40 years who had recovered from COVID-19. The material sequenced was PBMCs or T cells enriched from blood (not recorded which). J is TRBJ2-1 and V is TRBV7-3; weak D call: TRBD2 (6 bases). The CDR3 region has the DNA TGTGCCAGCAGGTCTTCCGGGAGTGATGAGCAGTTCTTC. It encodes CASRSSGSDEQFF.